These 24 T cell receptor beta chains share one sample of origin, sequenced in a study of cytomegalovirus exposure and HLA in healthy donors. Produced via immunoSEQ multiplex PCR; TCRdb's table is partial and in-frame only. The profile covers 200,000 or so clones, with 84% appearing a single time and roughly 7% taken by the ten largest. Sequencing was carried out using PBMCs. The receptors here all came from a man between 18 and 29 years old in good health and CMV-seropositive.

The V call is TRBV27, the J call TRBJ1-5; D is perhaps TRBD1 (5 bases). The V gene lost 3 bases and the J gene lost 7 bases, with 13 bases spanning the gap. The germline V gene encodes CDR1 MNHEY and CDR2 SMNVEV (reference sequence). The CDR3 runs to 14 residues. CDR3 in amino acids: CASSFLGGMQPQHF. For the CDR3, the DNA is TGTGCCAGCAGTTTCTTGGGGGGAATGCAGCCCCAGCATTTT.

The rearrangement uses TRBV30 and TRBJ2-7; 7 positions agree with TRBD1. V was pared by 2 bases and J by 3 bases, with 1 base of the junction left unmatched. CDR3 size: 12 residues. Germline-derived CDR1 and CDR2 are GTSNPN and SVGIG (reference sequence). The CDR3 sequence: CAWSPGGYEQYF. DNA of the CDR3: TGTGCCTGGAGTCCAGGGGGCTACGAGCAGTACTTC.

This clone was seen once. The chain uses TRBV7-2 and TRBJ2-5; 9 positions agree with TRBD2. Losses at the gene ends were 0 bases for V and 4 bases for J; bases not matched to a gene: 9. In germline, CDR1 is SGHTA, CDR2 FQGNSA. The CDR3 loop spans 17 amino acids. DNA of the CDR3: TGTGCCAGCAGCTTAGCCCGGTTTAGCGGGAGACCAGAGACCCAGTACTTC. Protein sequence: CASSLARFSGRPETQYF.

Only a few counts were recorded for this clone. The CDR3 DNA reads TGCGCCAGCAGGGACAGGGCCTTGAGCACAGATACGCAGTATTTT. It specifies CASRDRALSTDTQYF. V gene TRBV5-1 combines with J gene TRBJ2-3; 8 nucleotides match TRBD1. With V trimmed by 5 bases and J by 0 bases, 5 bases remained unmatched. This CDR3 spans 15 amino acids. The V gene's germline CDR1 is SGHRS and CDR2 YFSETQ.

The CDR3 here is CASSSRRDSYGYTF. CDR3 DNA: TGTGCCAGCAGCTCCAGGAGGGACAGCTATGGCTACACCTTC. This chain connects TRBV11-2 to TRBJ1-2; 7 bases fit TRBD1. The V segment lost 4 bases and the J segment 4 bases; nucleotides outside the gene matches: 6. Germline CDR1 SGHAT, CDR2 FQNNGV. The CDR3 loop spans 14 amino acids.

The rearrangement links TRBV28 to TRBJ1-2; maybe TRBD1 (6 bases). Germline V gives CDR1 MDHEN, CDR2 SYDVKM. This CDR3 comprises 14 residues. V was cut by 2 bases and J by 8 bases, with 15 bases left in between. DNA for the CDR3: TGTGCCAGCAGTTTAGTGAACAGGGCGAGCGGCTACACCTTC. It is translated as CASSLVNRASGYTF.

This sequence joins TRBV6-6 and TRBJ2-2, with TRBD2 matching over 8 bases. In germline, CDR1 is MNHNY, CDR2 SVGAGI (reference sequence). V lost 2 bases and J lost 6; bases outside the gene matches: 8. This CDR3 spans 16 amino acids. This CDR3 reads CASSYGAGGVPGELFF. DNA of the CDR3: TGTGCCAGCAGTTACGGGGCGGGAGGAGTGCCCGGGGAGCTGTTTTTT.

The V and J genes are TRBV13 and TRBJ2-7; no clear D gene. Deletions cut 0 bases from V and 6 bases from J, with 9 bases between. The CDR3 runs 13 residues. CDR1 and CDR2 (germline): PRHDT, FYEKMQ (reference sequence). DNA of the CDR3: TGTGCCAGCAGCTTAGGCCTCCGTATCGAGCAGTACTTC. Translating gives CASSLGLRIEQYF.

This clone was detected only a few times. The V call is TRBV30, the J call TRBJ2-3; D gene ambiguous. This CDR3 contains 11 residues. CDR1 is GTSNPN, CDR2 SVGIG, per germline (reference sequence). V lost 8 bases and J lost 6, with 12 bases in between. DNA of the CDR3: TGTGCCATGCAGGCCCGGGATACGCAGTATTTT. This encodes CAMQARDTQYF.

This clone appeared once. The chain combines TRBV4-1 with TRBJ2-1; 7 bases match TRBD2. Germline lookup yields CDR1 MGHRA and CDR2 YSYEKL. The CDR3 length is 14 residues. Trimming cost V 4 bases and J 4 bases; bases outside gene matches: 4. The CDR3 coding sequence is TGCGCCAGCAGCCGCTCTAGCGGATACAATGAGCAGTTCTTC. This codes for CASSRSSGYNEQFF.

The chain links TRBV6-4 to TRBJ2-5; 9 bases map to TRBD1. CDR3 length: 17 residues. CDR1 and CDR2 from the germline V gene are MRHNA and SNTAGT. The V segment lost 7 bases and the J segment 5 bases; nucleotides outside the gene matches: 17. The CDR3 DNA reads TGTGCCAGCAACGACAGGGGGACAACGGCGGGTCGGGAGACCCAGTACTTC. It codes for CASNDRGTTAGRETQYF.

The J gene is TRBJ2-3, the V gene TRBV27, with 11 bases that match TRBD2. Germline V gives CDR1 MNHEY, CDR2 SMNVEV (reference sequence). The CDR3 loop spans 15 amino acids. V lost 4 bases, J lost 6 bases, and 6 bases stayed unmatched. CDR3 coding DNA: TGTGCCAGCAGTTCCCGACTAGCGGGATGGGATACGCAGTATTTT. It is translated as CASSSRLAGWDTQYF.

This clone showed up just a few times. V and J are TRBV14 and TRBJ1-1; D is perhaps TRBD1 (6 bases). Looked up from germline, CDR1 is SGHDN and CDR2 is FVKESK. CDR3 size: 16 residues. The germline V and J ends were trimmed by 5 bases and 5 bases, with 21 bases remaining between them. In nucleotides, the CDR3 is TGTGCCAGCAGCAAACAGGGAGGGGGACTTTCGACTGAAGCTTTCTTT. This codes for CASSKQGGGLSTEAFF.

The J gene is TRBJ2-2, the V gene TRBV5-5, with TRBD1 matching over 11 bases. CDR1 is SGHKS and CDR2 is YYEKEE in the germline V gene (reference sequence). Trimming cost V 4 bases and J 5 bases; bases outside gene matches: 7. The CDR3 contains 16 residues. The CDR3, as DNA: TGTGCCAGCAGCCAGACCGGGACAGGGGGTACCGGGGAGCTGTTTTTT. Its translation is CASSQTGTGGTGELFF.

The genes are TRBV15 and TRBJ2-1; 10 bases align to TRBD2. Germline V gene lookup returns CDR1 LNHNV and CDR2 YYDKDF (reference sequence). The V gene end was trimmed by 5 bases and the J gene end by 7 bases; junction bases not matched to a gene: 11. This CDR3 spans 16 amino acids. The CDR3: CATSGPQAGGFNEQFF. The CDR3 region has the DNA TGTGCCACCAGCGGCCCCCAAGCGGGAGGGTTTAATGAGCAGTTCTTC.

The rearrangement uses TRBV5-1 and TRBJ2-7; TRBD2 might be the D (5 bases). The ends were cut back, 4 bases at V and 1 base at J, with 18 bases in the middle. Germline V gene lookup returns CDR1 SGHRS and CDR2 YFSETQ. The CDR3 is 16 amino acids. The chain's CDR3 is CASSPSGSQLSYEQYF. The CDR3 region has the DNA TGCGCCAGCAGCCCCTCGGGGTCGCAATTGTCCTACGAGCAGTACTTC.

This clone occurred many times. The rearrangement uses TRBV21-1 and TRBJ1-2. TRBV21-1 is recorded as a pseudogene. This CDR3 contains 15 residues. The CDR3 loop is CASYRVRGVGYGYTF. The CDR3 DNA follows: TGTGCCAGCTATAGAGTTCGGGGAGTAGGCTATGGCTACACCTTC.

This rearrangement joins TRBV7-2 to TRBJ2-7, with 9 bases that match TRBD2. The germline gives CDR1 SGHTA, CDR2 FQGNSA. This CDR3 is 15 amino acids long. J lost 7 bases, V lost 1 base, and 8 bases had no gene match. The CDR3 reads CASSLDRREGGEQYF. The CDR3 DNA sequence: TGTGCCAGCAGCTTAGATCGGCGGGAGGGCGGAGAGCAGTACTTC.

Worth noting for this clone: Other DNA sequences of this sample code for an identical CDR3. The chain joins TRBV25-1 to TRBJ2-1; possibly TRBD2 for D (6 bases). This CDR3 region has 18 residues. Germline V lookup: CDR1 MGHDK, CDR2 SYGVNS. With 8 bases removed from V and 5 bases from J, the gap between germline ends came to 28 bases. In DNA, the CDR3 is TGTGCCAGCCCCCAAGGTTCGGCCCGGCCTAGCGAAAACAATGAGCAGTTCTTC. This gives the protein CASPQGSARPSENNEQFF.

V usage is TRBV18 and J usage is TRBJ2-4; 16 nucleotides line up with TRBD2. V trimming: 4 bases; J trimming: 10 bases; junction bases outside the gene matches: 7. This CDR3 is built from 16 residues. CDR1 is KGHSH and CDR2 is LQKENI in the germline V gene. The CDR3 region is CASSQTGTSGRGIQYF. CDR3 sequence (DNA): TGTGCCAGCTCACAAACCGGGACTAGCGGGAGGGGGATTCAGTACTTC.

The rearrangement links TRBV29-1 to TRBJ2-3; 7 bases are a match to TRBD1. CDR1 is SQVTM, CDR2 ANQGSEA, per germline. V gave up 7 bases and J gave up 1 base; unmatched junction bases: 8. This CDR3 spans 14 amino acids. CDR3 amino acids: CSGVRGLGTDTQYF. The CDR3 nucleotides are TGCAGCGGCGTGAGGGGGCTAGGCACAGATACGCAGTATTTT.

The CDR3 bases are TGTGCCAGCAGTTGGAAACCAGGGGGCCGAAATGAAAAACTGTTTTTT. Its translation is CASSWKPGGRNEKLFF. The chain recombines TRBV27 with TRBJ1-4; TRBD1 matches 8 bases. The CDR3 extends over 16 amino acids. The germline V gene has CDR1 MNHEY and CDR2 SMNVEV (reference sequence). Losses at the gene ends were 4 bases for V and 5 bases for J; bases not matched to a gene: 9. Together with reference TRBV27 and TRBJ1-4, the CDR3 gives the full variable domain: EAQVTQNPRYLITVTGKKLTVTCSQNMNHEYMSWYRQDPGLGLRQIYYSMNVEVTDKGDVPEGYKVSRKEKRNFPLILESPSPNQTSLYFCASSWKPGGRNEKLFFGSGTQLSVL.

V usage is TRBV27 and J usage is TRBJ2-7, with TRBD1 matching over 7 bases. Germline trimming cut 7 bases from V and 0 bases from J; bases unmatched to any gene: 6. This CDR3 is built from 14 residues. Germline lookup yields CDR1 MNHEY and CDR2 SMNVEV (reference sequence). The CDR3 nucleotides are TGTGCCAGCAAGATAGGGGGCATCTCCTACGAGCAGTACTTC. Protein sequence: CASKIGGISYEQYF.

V is TRBV28 and J is TRBJ2-7, with 8 bases lining up with TRBD2. The CDR3 length is 13 residues. Per germline, CDR1 MDHEN and CDR2 SYDVKM. The ends lost 10 bases at V and 0 bases at J; junction bases unmatched: 5. The CDR3 here is CAIQSGSSYEQYF. In nucleotides, the CDR3 is TGTGCCATCCAAAGCGGGAGCTCCTACGAGCAGTACTTC.